These 14 T cell receptor beta chains were sequenced from one sample in a study of shared clonotypes between healthy human individuals. Naive CD8 isolation took CD45RO-negative cells positively selected for CCR7 and excluded terminally differentiated effector memory CD45RA+ cells. Profiled with immunoSEQ multiplex PCR; TCRdb holds only in-frame clones, not every one. The sample yields 1.5 million to 2.5 million clones, 85% to 95% seen once. The sequenced sample was naive CD8+ T cells sorted from blood. These TCRs come from a man in his late teens or twenties in good health.

As concerns this clone: Its ends do not fully match the called genes, so a read error is possible. The chain uses TRBV27 and TRBJ1-4, with D uncertain. This CDR3 has 14 amino acids. CDR1 MNHEY and CDR2 SMNVEV come from the germline V gene (reference sequence). The CDR3 reads CASSLSMTTEKLFF. DNA of the CDR3: TGTGCCAGCAGTTTATCGATGACTACTGAAAAACTGTTTTTT.

The V and J genes are TRBV27 and TRBJ2-1, with 7 bases lining up with TRBD2. Germline values: CDR1 MNHEY, CDR2 SMNVEV (reference sequence). V shed 6 bases and J 12 bases; nucleotides not matched to a gene: 20. The CDR3 covers 16 residues. CDR3 residues: CASRVGGAGLLRWQFF. CDR3 DNA: TGTGCCAGCAGAGTGGGGGGAGCGGGGCTGCTTCGCTGGCAGTTCTTC.

The rearrangement links TRBV27 to TRBJ2-3; the match to TRBD1 covers 9 bases. V was pared by 6 bases and J by 3 bases, with 10 bases of the junction left unmatched. Germline assignment: CDR1 MNHEY and CDR2 SMNVEV (reference sequence). The CDR3 extends over 16 amino acids. CDR3 sequence reads: CASSLGDREETDTQYF. The DNA for the CDR3 is TGTGCCAGCAGCTTAGGGGACAGGGAGGAAACAGATACGCAGTATTTT.

The chain has TRBV27 and TRBJ2-5; D remains ambiguous. Germline loops: CDR1 MNHEY, CDR2 SMNVEV (reference sequence). This CDR3 has 13 amino acids. Trimming took 3 bases from V and 1 from J, leaving 6 bases between them. The CDR3 is CASSFVVQETQYF. DNA for the CDR3: TGTGCCAGCAGTTTTGTCGTCCAAGAGACCCAGTACTTC.

V is TRBV11-2 and J is TRBJ1-6, with D unclear. Germline values: CDR1 SGHAT, CDR2 FQNNGV. The CDR3 has 13 residues. The V end lost 1 base, the J end lost 10 bases, and 8 bases lay between the germline ends. The DNA of the CDR3 is TGTGCCAGCAGCTTAGGGGTAGGATCACCCCTCCACTTT. Its translation is CASSLGVGSPLHF.

The chain is built from TRBV6-1 and TRBJ1-1, with a tentative D call TRBD1 (5 bases). The CDR3 is 15 residues long. Per the germline V gene, CDR1 is MNHNS and CDR2 is SASEGT. V was shortened by 4 bases and J by 1 base, with 13 bases between the two germline ends. The DNA for the CDR3 is TGTGCCAGCAGTGGGTGGGGGGGGTGGAACACTGAAGCTTTCTTT. Encoded protein: CASSGWGGWNTEAFF.

The V call is TRBV29-1, the J call TRBJ2-1; maybe TRBD2 (7 bases). The ends were cut back, 6 bases at V and 3 bases at J, with 15 bases in the middle. CDR3 size: 14 residues. Germline CDR1 and CDR2: SQVTM and ANQGSEA. CDR3 region: CSVMGGAIYNEQFF. CDR3 coding DNA: TGCAGCGTGATGGGGGGGGCAATCTACAATGAGCAGTTCTTC.

V gene TRBV6-6 combines with J gene TRBJ1-2, with D possibly being TRBD1 (6 bases). Trimming shortened V by 8 bases and J by 0 bases, and 19 bases separated the two germline ends. The CDR3 has 16 residues. Germline V gives CDR1 MNHNY, CDR2 SVGAGI (reference sequence). Written as DNA, the CDR3 is TGTGCCAGCGGCCCAGATATGACAGGAACTAACTATGGCTACACCTTC. This gives the protein CASGPDMTGTNYGYTF.

The chain links TRBV6-5 to TRBJ2-5, with D tentatively TRBD2 (5 bases). This CDR3 spans 15 amino acids. Trimming pared 5 bases from V and 0 bases from J, leaving 13 bases between. Germline V gives CDR1 MNHEY, CDR2 SVGAGI. The CDR3 DNA reads as TGTGCCAGCAGTCCTAGCCTAGGGTACCAAGAGACCCAGTACTTC. Protein: CASSPSLGYQETQYF.

The chain combines TRBV21-1 with TRBJ1-5. TRBV21-1 is a known pseudogene. The CDR3 consists of 16 residues. CDR3 loop: CASSKLREENGQPQHF. The CDR3 DNA follows: TGTGCCAGCAGCAAATTGAGGGAAGAGAATGGCCAGCCCCAGCATTTT.

This clone was seen just once. The V gene is TRBV19, the J gene TRBJ2-1; 12 nucleotides align to TRBD2. This CDR3 region has 21 residues. The V and J ends lost 1 base and 8 bases, in that order; junction bases with no gene match: 21. CDR1 and CDR2 (germline): LNHDA, SQIVND (reference sequence). The CDR3 is CASSIGLVATQTSGSLHEQFF. As DNA, the CDR3 is TGTGCCAGTAGTATAGGTTTGGTTGCCACACAGACTAGCGGGAGTTTACATGAGCAGTTCTTC.

The table lists this clone with a count of one. The same CDR3 can be traced to other DNA sequences in this sample. This chain connects TRBV29-1 to TRBJ2-7, with 7 positions matching TRBD2. CDR3 size: 12 residues. The J segment lost 2 bases and the V segment lost 4 bases, leaving 2 bases of the junction unmatched. The germline gives CDR1 SQVTM, CDR2 ANQGSEA. In DNA, the CDR3 is TGCAGCGTTGCCGGGACTACCTACGAGCAGTACTTC. Amino acids: CSVAGTTYEQYF.

The V call is TRBV19, the J call TRBJ2-1; possibly TRBD2 for D (5 bases). V lost 5 bases to trimming and J lost 7 bases, with 12 bases between them. Germline V CDR1 and CDR2: LNHDA, SQIVND (reference sequence). There are 13 residues in the CDR3. CDR3 loop: CASSDISGNEQFF. The CDR3 nucleotides read TGTGCCAGTAGTGATATATCGGGGAATGAGCAGTTCTTC.

The V gene is TRBV9, the J gene TRBJ2-3, with 9 bases matching TRBD2. This CDR3 has 17 residues. Germline CDR1 is SGDLS and CDR2 is YYNGEE. The V and J ends lost 4 bases and 6 bases, in that order; junction bases with no gene match: 15. The CDR3 DNA is TGTGCCAGCAGCCCCGGGACGTTGCGGGAGGGCCCCGATACGCAGTATTTT. It encodes CASSPGTLREGPDTQYF.